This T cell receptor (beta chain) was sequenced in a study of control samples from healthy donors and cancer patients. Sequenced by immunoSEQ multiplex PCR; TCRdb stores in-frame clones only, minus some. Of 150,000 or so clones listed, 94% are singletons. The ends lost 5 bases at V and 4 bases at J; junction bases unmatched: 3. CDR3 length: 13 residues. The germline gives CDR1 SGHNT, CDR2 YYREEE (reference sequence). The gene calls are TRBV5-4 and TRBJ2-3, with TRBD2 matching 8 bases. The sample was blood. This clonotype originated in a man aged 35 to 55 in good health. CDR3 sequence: CASRAGVSDTQYF. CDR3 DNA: TGTGCCAGCAGAGCGGGGGTCTCAGATACGCAGTATTTT.